Below are 6 T cell receptor beta chains sequenced from a single sample in a study of blood T cell repertoires in COVID-19. Sequencing used immunoSEQ multiplex PCR; TCRdb keeps in-frame clones, though not all of them. The sample gives approximately 200,000 clones, around four fifths of which show up once; about 11% is in the top ten. The sample was peripheral blood. The origin of the receptors is a woman older than 75 with COVID-19, enrolled during active disease.

The chain links TRBV5-4 to TRBJ2-5; 7 nucleotides line up with TRBD1. In germline, CDR1 is SGHNT, CDR2 YYREEE (reference sequence). V lost 4 bases, J lost 5 bases, and 14 bases stayed unmatched. The CDR3 sequence is 16 residues long. CDR3 sequence (DNA): TGTGCCAGCAGCACCGCCGGGACAGTTTTAACCGAGACCCAGTACTTC. Residues: CASSTAGTVLTETQYF.

The chain couples TRBV2 to TRBJ1-1; no clear D. Per germline, CDR1 SNHLY and CDR2 FYNNEI. Trimming shortened V by 6 bases and J by 4 bases, and 12 bases separated the two germline ends. The CDR3 sequence is 13 residues long. CDR3 nucleotides: TGTGCCAGCAGCCGGGGTCAGAGCACTGAAGCTTTCTTT. Translation: CASSRGQSTEAFF.

The CDR3 here is CASSPTYNSPLHF. CDR3 DNA: TGTGCCAGCAGCCCAACCTATAATTCACCCCTCCACTTT. This chain uses TRBV5-5 with TRBJ1-6; D not certain. The CDR3 runs 13 residues. V was pared by 4 bases and J by 2 bases, with 4 bases between. The germline V gene encodes CDR1 SGHKS and CDR2 YYEKEE (reference sequence).

The chain carries TRBV5-1 and TRBJ2-1; 10 bases agree with TRBD2. The CDR3 consists of 15 residues. Germline V gene sequence: CDR1 SGHRS, CDR2 YFSETQ. V dropped 2 bases and J dropped 11; count of bases not matched to a gene: 10. The CDR3, as DNA: TGCGCCAGCAGCTTTAGCGGGGGGACTACGACCCAGCAGTTCTTC. Protein sequence: CASSFSGGTTTQQFF.

The chain recombines TRBV21-1 with TRBJ2-7; the D call in the table, TRBD1, was not verified against the DNA. TRBV21-1 is tagged as a pseudogene. CDR3 length: 13 amino acids. CDR3 region: CASSRLQGNEQYV. The CDR3 DNA follows: TGTGCCAGCAGCAGGCTACAGGGCAACGAGCAGTACGTC.

The rearrangement uses TRBV3-1 (or the pseudogene TRBV3-2) and TRBJ2-3, with D possibly matching TRBD1 (7 bases). Trimming cost V 1 base and J 6 bases, with 20 bases left between them. Per germline, CDR1 LGHDT and CDR2 YNNKEL (reference sequence). This CDR3 is 17 amino acids long. This CDR3 is CASSQVLAIGGGDTQYF. Here the CDR3 DNA reads TGTGCCAGCAGCCAAGTCCTAGCGATCGGAGGGGGCGATACGCAGTATTTT.